The T cell receptor beta chain under discussion was sequenced for a study of early T cells in non-severe SARS-CoV-2 infection. Trimming stripped 4 bases from V and 8 bases from J, with 21 bases between. CDR1 and CDR2 (germline): SGHTA, FQGNSA. This CDR3 is built from 16 residues. At least ten counts were recorded for this clonotype. TCRdb independently ran MiXCR on the 5' RACE reads; one entry per CDR3 protein. This table has more than 20,000 distinct CDR3 sequences, around 4.3% appearing once. The specimen was whole blood. V gene TRBV7-2 combines with J gene TRBJ2-1; D might be TRBD2 (6 bases). The sequence came from an adult who was a healthcare worker with PCR-confirmed SARS-CoV-2 infection or an uninfected control (not recorded which). CDR3 in DNA: TGTGCCAGCAGCTGGGGAGCAGGGAGGATCCACCATGAGCAGTTCTTC. It specifies CASSWGAGRIHHEQFF.